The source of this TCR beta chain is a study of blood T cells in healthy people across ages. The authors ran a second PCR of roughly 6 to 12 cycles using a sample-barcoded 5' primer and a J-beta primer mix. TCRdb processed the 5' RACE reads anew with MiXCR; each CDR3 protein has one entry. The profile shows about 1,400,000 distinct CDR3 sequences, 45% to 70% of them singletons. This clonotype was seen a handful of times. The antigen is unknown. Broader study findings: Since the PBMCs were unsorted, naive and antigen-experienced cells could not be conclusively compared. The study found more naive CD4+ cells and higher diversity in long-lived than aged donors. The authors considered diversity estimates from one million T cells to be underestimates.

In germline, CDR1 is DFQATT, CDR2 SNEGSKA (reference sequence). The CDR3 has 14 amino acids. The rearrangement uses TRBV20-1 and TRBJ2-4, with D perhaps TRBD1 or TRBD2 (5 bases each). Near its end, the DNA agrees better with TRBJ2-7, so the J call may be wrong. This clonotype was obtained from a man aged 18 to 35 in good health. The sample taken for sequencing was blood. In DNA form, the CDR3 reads TGCAGTGCTAGAGATCTTGAGGGGACCTACGAGCAGTACTTC. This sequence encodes CSARDLEGTYEQYF.